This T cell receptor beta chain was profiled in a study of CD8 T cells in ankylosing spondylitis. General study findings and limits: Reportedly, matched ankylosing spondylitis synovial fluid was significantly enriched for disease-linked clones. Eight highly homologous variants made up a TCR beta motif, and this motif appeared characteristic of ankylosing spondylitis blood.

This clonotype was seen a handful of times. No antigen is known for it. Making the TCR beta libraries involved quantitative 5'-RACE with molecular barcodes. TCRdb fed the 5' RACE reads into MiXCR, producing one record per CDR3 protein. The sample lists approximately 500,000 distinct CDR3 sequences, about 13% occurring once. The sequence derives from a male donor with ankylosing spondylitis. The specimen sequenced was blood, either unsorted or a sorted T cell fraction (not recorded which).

The CDR3 protein is CASFRSLSTDTQYF. Here the CDR3 DNA reads TGTGCCAGTTTTAGGAGCCTTAGCACAGATACGCAGTATTTT. J is TRBJ2-3 and V is TRBV28; no reliable D call. This CDR3 has 14 residues. V lost 9 bases and J lost 0, with 13 bases in between. CDR1 and CDR2 (germline): MDHEN, SYDVKM.